This is a list of T cell receptor beta chains from one sample in a study of shared clonotypes between healthy human individuals. Sequenced by immunoSEQ multiplex PCR; TCRdb stores in-frame clones only, minus some. The table records approximately 1.1 million clones, 70% to 80% of them present only once. The sequenced material came from memory CD4+ T cells from PBMCs. The receptors stem from a man aged 18 to 29 in good health. Some clones in this sample may be carry-over from other donors' samples. CDR3s include the opening cysteine and the closing phenylalanine or tryptophan. D genes are given only for firm matches. Clone size is stated in some rows and not others, as once, few, many or a class when expanded.

D	V	size	J	CDR3	DNA
NA	TRBV30	NA	TRBJ2-1	CAWSELNNEQFF	TGTGCCTGGAGTGAACTAAACAATGAGCAGTTCTTC
TRBD1	TRBV28	few	TRBJ1-2	CASTIPGQGFGYTF	TGTGCCAGCACCATACCGGGACAGGGTTTCGGCTACACCTTC
NA	TRBV28	NA	TRBJ2-6	CASSLQSSGANVLTF	TGTGCCAGCAGTCTACAGAGCTCTGGGGCCAACGTCCTGACTTTC
NA	TRBV27	NA	TRBJ2-5	CASKQGEGETQYF	TGTGCCAGCAAACAGGGGGAGGGAGAGACCCAGTACTTC
TRBD1	TRBV5-6	NA	TRBJ2-5	CASSLQGGPQETQYF	TGTGCCAGCAGCTTACAGGGGGGACCGCAAGAGACCCAGTACTTC
TRBD2	TRBV5-1	NA	TRBJ2-7	CASRREGLYEQYF	TGCGCCAGCAGGCGGGAGGGCCTGTACGAGCAGTACTTC
NA	TRBV6-5	NA	TRBJ2-3	CASSYSRTTDTQYF	TGTGCCAGCAGTTACTCGCGGACCACAGATACGCAGTATTTT
TRBD1	TRBV29-1	NA	TRBJ2-3	CSVDPQGNRGTDTQYF	TGCAGCGTTGATCCGCAGGGTAACAGGGGAACAGATACGCAGTATTTT
NA	TRBV10-2	NA	TRBJ2-3	CASSGGGTPRDTQYF	TGCGCCAGCAGTGGGGGGGGGACACCAAGAGATACGCAGTATTTT
TRBD2	TRBV14	NA	TRBJ2-3	CASSQELAGGPADTQYF	TGTGCCAGCAGCCAAGAACTAGCGGGAGGACCGGCAGATACGCAGTATTTT
NA	TRBV21-1	NA	TRBJ2-1	CASSKGPKRETNEQFF	TGTGCCAGCAGCAAAGGCCCGAAGCGGGAGACGAATGAGCAGTTCTTC
NA	TRBV6-5	few	TRBJ1-1	CASSYEGYTEAFF	TGTGCCAGCAGTTACGAGGGATACACTGAAGCTTTCTTT
TRBD1	TRBV15	NA	TRBJ2-1	CATSRGPGTGAREQFF	TGTGCCACCAGCAGAGGTCCCGGGACAGGGGCACGGGAGCAGTTCTTC
NA	TRBV4-3	few	TRBJ2-1	CASRDPNYNEQFF	TGCGCCAGTCGGGACCCAAACTACAATGAGCAGTTCTTC
NA	TRBV2	few	TRBJ2-6	CASSDRPGVLTF	TGTGCCAGCAGTGACCGACCTGGCGTCCTGACTTTC
NA	TRBV9	NA	TRBJ2-1	CASSLNPRLSYNEQFF	TGTGCCAGCAGCCTAAACCCGAGACTCTCCTACAATGAGCAGTTCTTC
NA	TRBV10-3	once	TRBJ1-4	CAISTGSNEKLFF	TGTGCCATCAGTACAGGGAGTAATGAAAAACTGTTTTTT
NA	TRBV15	NA	TRBJ1-5	CATSRTVEDTWNQPQHF	TGTGCCACCAGCAGGACCGTGGAGGATACCTGGAATCAGCCCCAGCATTTT
TRBD2	TRBV18	once	TRBJ2-7	CASSPGAGDGYEQYF	TGTGCCAGCTCACCAGGTGCGGGAGATGGCTACGAGCAGTACTTC
NA	TRBV10-2	NA	TRBJ2-1	CASRHSASNEQFF	TGCGCCAGCCGACACTCAGCGTCCAATGAGCAGTTCTTC
TRBD1	TRBV7-8	NA	TRBJ1-1	CASIWTGSGAFF	TGTGCCAGCATCTGGACAGGGTCTGGCGCTTTCTTT
NA	TRBV19	NA	TRBJ1-5	CASRSAPRGHQPQHF	TGTGCCAGTAGGTCCGCTCCCCGAGGGCATCAGCCCCAGCATTTT
TRBD2	TRBV6-6	NA	TRBJ2-1	CASSYGLAGGNEQFF	TGTGCCAGCAGTTACGGGCTAGCGGGGGGGAATGAGCAGTTCTTC
NA	TRBV11-2	NA	TRBJ1-2	CASSIYRTDYGYTF	TGTGCCAGCAGCATTTATCGGACAGACTATGGCTACACCTTC
TRBD2	TRBV27	NA	TRBJ2-7	CASSLLSTSGNYEQYF	TGTGCCAGCAGTTTATTATCCACTAGCGGGAACTACGAGCAGTACTTC
TRBD1	TRBV7-2	NA	TRBJ1-4	CASSPDRGRLVREKLFF	TGTGCCAGCAGCCCGGACAGGGGGCGTCTAGTGCGAGAAAAACTGTTTTTT
NA	TRBV9	NA	TRBJ1-1	CASSVADWGTEAFF	TGTGCCAGCAGCGTGGCTGATTGGGGCACTGAAGCTTTCTTT
NA	TRBV4-1	NA	TRBJ2-7	CASSQDAIWRLPARYF	TGCGCCAGCAGCCAAGACGCCATATGGAGGCTCCCGGCTCGGTACTTC
TRBD2	TRBV7-2	NA	TRBJ2-3	CASSLASGVRDTQYF	TGTGCCAGCAGCTTAGCTAGCGGGGTTCGAGATACGCAGTATTTT
NA	TRBV30	NA	TRBJ2-3	CAWSVSSGGGFTDTQYF	TGTGCCTGGAGTGTCTCCTCGGGGGGCGGGTTCACAGATACGCAGTATTTT
TRBD2	TRBV9	NA	TRBJ2-1	CASSPSGATYNEQFF	TGTGCCAGCAGCCCTAGCGGGGCCACCTACAATGAGCAGTTCTTC
NA	TRBV18	NA	TRBJ2-3	CASSPVMEGRTDTQYF	TGTGCCAGCTCACCTGTTATGGAGGGACGCACAGATACGCAGTATTTT
TRBD2	TRBV19	once	TRBJ2-1	CASSRTSGRIEQFF	TGTGCCAGTAGTCGGACTAGCGGGAGAATTGAGCAGTTCTTC
NA	TRBV5-1	NA	TRBJ1-1	CASSWGAANTEAFF	TGCGCCAGCAGCTGGGGGGCGGCAAACACTGAAGCTTTCTTT
TRBD2	TRBV4-3	NA	TRBJ2-3	CASSQDSGSTDTQYF	TGCGCCAGCAGCCAAGACAGCGGGAGTACAGATACGCAGTATTTT
NA	TRBV18	NA	TRBJ1-2	CASSPPARDGYTF	TGTGCCAGCTCACCACCTGCCCGGGATGGCTACACCTTC
NA	TRBV5-1	NA	TRBJ1-1	CASSDTPNTEAFF	TGCGCCAGCTCGGACACTCCGAACACTGAAGCTTTCTTT
NA	TRBV5-1	NA	TRBJ2-5	CASSSGLWAQYF	TGCGCCAGCAGCTCGGGCCTTTGGGCCCAGTACTTC
TRBD2	TRBV9	NA	TRBJ2-2	CASSLQGLATYTGELFF	TGTGCCAGCAGCCTGCAGGGACTAGCGACCTACACCGGGGAGCTGTTTTTT
NA	TRBV2	NA	TRBJ1-1	CASSPLHIEAFF	TGTGCCAGCAGTCCTCTACATATTGAAGCTTTCTTT
NA	TRBV28	NA	TRBJ2-7	CASSLGSYEQYF	TGTGCCAGCAGTTTGGGCTCCTACGAGCAGTACTTC
NA	TRBV5-1	few	TRBJ1-1	CASSFTGGPNTEAFF	TGCGCCAGCAGCTTTACAGGCGGCCCGAACACTGAAGCTTTCTTT
NA	TRBV6-1	NA	TRBJ1-3	CASRRHRDTGNTIYF	TGTGCCAGCAGACGCCACCGGGACACCGGAAACACCATATATTTT
NA	TRBV28	few	TRBJ1-1	CASSSPGRTKDTEAFF	TGTGCCAGCAGTTCCCCGGGACGAACGAAGGACACTGAAGCTTTCTTT